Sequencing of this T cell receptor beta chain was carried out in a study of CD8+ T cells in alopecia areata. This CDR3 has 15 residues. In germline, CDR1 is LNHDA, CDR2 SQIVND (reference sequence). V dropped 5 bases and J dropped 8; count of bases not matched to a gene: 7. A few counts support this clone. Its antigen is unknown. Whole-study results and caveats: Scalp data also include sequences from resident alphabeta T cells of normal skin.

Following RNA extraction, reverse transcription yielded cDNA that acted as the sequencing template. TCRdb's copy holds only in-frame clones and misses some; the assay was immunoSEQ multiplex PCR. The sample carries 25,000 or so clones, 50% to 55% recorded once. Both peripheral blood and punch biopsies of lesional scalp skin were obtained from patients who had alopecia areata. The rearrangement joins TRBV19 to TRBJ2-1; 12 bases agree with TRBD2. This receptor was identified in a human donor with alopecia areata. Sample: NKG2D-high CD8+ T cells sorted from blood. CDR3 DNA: TGTGCCAGTAGTTCCGCTAGCGGGAGGGCCCATGAGCAGTTCTTC. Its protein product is CASSSASGRAHEQFF.